The present T cell receptor (beta chain) was sequenced within a study of blood T cells in healthy people across ages. Trimming took off 0 bases at V and 5 bases at J, with 8 bases between the two ends. From germline, CDR1 is MNHNY and CDR2 SVGAGI (reference sequence). CDR3 length: 14 amino acids. The people who gave samples were healthy Caucasians from Russia, aged roughly 6 to 90. Peripheral blood, roughly 9.3 milliliters per donor, was collected. Findings and limits, study-wide: More naive CD4+ cells and higher diversity marked long-lived donors relative to aged donors. With naive T cell percentage, TCR beta diversity showed a strong correlation.

PCR was performed a second time for 7 to 11 cycles using a sample-barcoded 5' primer and a J-beta primer mix. TCRdb ran MiXCR on the 5' RACE reads and lists one entry per CDR3 protein. This table holds 650,000 to 800,000 distinct CDR3 sequences, under 55% found once. As for this clonotype: As yet, its antigen is unknown.

The chain combines TRBV6-6 with TRBJ2-4; the D gene is possibly TRBD2 (6 bases). Sequencing input: blood. The TCR comes from a man aged 55 to 70 in good health. The CDR3 coding sequence is TGTGCCAGCAGTTACTCCGGGGGTGAAAACATTCAGTACTTC. Encoded protein: CASSYSGGENIQYF.